This TCR beta chain was sequenced in a study of OX40 agonist ivuxolimab in advanced cancers. Describing the broader study: Ivuxolimab was a fully human IgG2 agonistic monoclonal antibody targeting the costimulatory receptor OX40 (CD134). The point of sequencing TCRbeta in the periphery was to test whether ivuxolimab changed TCR sequence diversity and drove clonal T-cell expansion. The dose-escalation cohort was roughly 80% male with a mean age of approximately 59 years, ranging from roughly 23 to 80. Prior anti-PD-1, anti-PD-L1 or anti-CTLA-4 therapy was permitted, and 40% to 50% of dose-escalation patients had received checkpoint inhibitors. The monotherapy dose-escalation portion (N ≈ 57 patients) of the phase I ivuxolimab trial is reported in the paper. Partial responses occurred in three dose-escalation patients, of whom one had hepatocellular carcinoma and two had cutaneous melanoma. Of the 50 or so patients in dose escalation, about 20 had hepatocellular carcinoma, some 15 had melanoma, 9 had renal cell carcinoma and 9 had head and neck cancer. Intravenous ivuxolimab was administered to patients every 2 weeks at six dose levels: 0.01, 0.1, 0.3, 1.5, 3 and 10 mg/kg.

The trial excluded patients who had a history of autoimmune disease or who were on systemic immunosuppression. Peripheral blood for TCR sequencing was collected from all dose cohorts at baseline, on cycle 4 day 1, and on cycle 7 day 1. The samples were taken from a phase I, first-in-human, multicenter, open-label dose-escalation trial of ivuxolimab. Adults with locally advanced or metastatic head and neck squamous cell, hepatocellular, melanoma or renal cell carcinoma were enrolled in the trial. Before TCR sequencing, CD4+ and CD8+ T cells were separately sorted from peripheral blood. As regards this clone: The clone's antigen remains unknown. No base quality information exists; no much larger clone differs at one position.

Beyond this particular receptor, the publication reports: Low levels of normalized T-cell clonal expansion were also shown by some nonresponding patients. On average, CD8+ T cells showed more expanded clones than CD4+ T cells after ivuxolimab. At doses of 0.1 to 3.0 mg/kg, clonal expansion of both CD4+ and CD8+ blood T cells was observed from baseline to week 6. Which antigens the clonally expanded peripheral T cells were specific for was not determined. Partial responders in the 0.1-3.0 mg/kg groups had among the lowest normalized peripheral clonal expansion, especially among CD8+ T cells.

Genomic DNA was isolated from the sorted cells so that the TCRbeta CDR3 region could be sequenced. TCRbeta CDR3 regions were sequenced using the immunoSEQ Assay. TCRdb holds this immuneACCESS table with in-frame rearrangements only. Some clones are missing; in checked studies, unresolved V genes explain under half, and the rest has no known cause. The sample profile shows some 120,000 clones; 85% to 95% of them were found once. Under 0.95% of the sample goes to the ten largest clones. From the cysteine through the phenylalanine, the CDR3 covers 16 amino acids. CDR3 DNA is the only sequence kept; it has 48 bases, read in frame from the first base. CDR1 and CDR2 (MDHEN, SYDVKM) derive from the germline V gene. V has 3 bases trimmed and J has 0 bases trimmed; junction bases matching no gene number 8.

The sequence links TRBV28 to TRBJ2-7, and 7 junctional nucleotides match TRBD1. The TCR sequence derives from an adult with an advanced solid tumor such as melanoma, head and neck, liver or kidney cancer. This specimen consisted of CD4+ or CD8+ T cells sorted from blood, obtained in a trial of the OX40 agonist ivuxolimab. The CDR3 has the sequence CASSFSPGQYSYEQYF. Read as DNA, the sequence is TGTGCCAGCAGTTTCTCTCCGGGACAGTACTCCTACGAGCAGTACTTC.